Below are 10 T cell receptor beta chains sequenced from a single sample in a study of T cells in women clearing cervical HPV infection (dated by TCRdb to 2016 to 2019). The library was made by the immunoSEQ multiplex PCR assay. TCRdb provides this immuneACCESS table in a form limited to in-frame rearrangements. Some clones are lacking; in checked studies, under half of them reflect an unresolved V gene, and why the rest are absent is not known. In this sample's table one finds about 46,000 clones. The ten largest clones capture 35% to 40% of the sample. The sample consisted of blood buffy coat. All receptors derive from a woman between 18 and 70 years old with a cervical HPV16 infection that either progressed to CIN3+ or cleared (not recorded which).

Note on this clone: From the germline J gene comes the end of the CDR3, since the read stops 3 residues before it. The chain employs TRBV19 and TRBJ2-3, with D maybe TRBD2 (7 bases). The CDR3 has 12 amino acids. Germline V gene sequence: CDR1 LNHDA, CDR2 SQIVND (reference sequence). This CDR3 reads CASSGGAKTQYF. CDR3 bases read: TGTGCCAGTAGTGGGGGGGCAAAGACG.

Regarding this clone: The read halts 3 residues ahead of the CDR3 end, with the missing end drawn from the germline J gene. This sequence joins TRBV7-2 and TRBJ2-3, with 8 bases identical to TRBD2. V shed 1 base, J shed 4 bases, and the junction held 1 base outside the gene matches. The CDR3 is made up of 14 amino acids. Germline V gene sequence: CDR1 SGHTA, CDR2 FQGNSA. The CDR3 sequence is CASSLVAGSDTQYF. Incomplete CDR3 DNA: TGTGCCAGCAGCTTAGTAGCGGGATCAGATACG.

On this clone: The DNA ends 3 residues before the CDR3 does, and the rest of the CDR3 is filled in from the germline J gene. The chain has TRBV18 and TRBJ2-5; D may be TRBD1 (5 bases). Germline V gives CDR1 KGHSH, CDR2 LQKENI. Trimming removed 5 bases from V and 0 bases from J, with 13 bases in between. This CDR3 is built from 15 residues. The covered CDR3 bases are TGTGCCAGCTCAAACCGGATAGGGGACCAAGAGACC. The encoded protein is CASSNRIGDQET. Given in full, the CDR3 is CASSNRIGDQETQYF.

As for this clone: Sequencing ends 3 residues short of the CDR3 end; the germline J gene provides the rest. The rearrangement links TRBV5-8 to TRBJ2-3, with 7 nucleotides matching TRBD2. The germline V gene has CDR1 SGHTS and CDR2 YDEGEE. V gave up 4 bases and J gave up 1 base; unmatched junction bases: 3. There are 14 residues in the CDR3. This CDR3 is CASSGGDRTDTQYF. Incomplete CDR3 DNA: TGTGCCAGCAGCGGGGGGGACCGCACAGATACG.

As to this clone: The CDR3 is cut off 3 residues early in the read; its end comes from the germline J gene. The V call is TRBV2, the J call TRBJ2-1, with D possibly matching TRBD2 (7 bases). The CDR3 consists of 12 residues. The V gene lost 8 bases and the J gene lost 5 bases, with 10 bases spanning the gap. Germline CDR1 reads SNHLY; CDR2 reads FYNNEI. CDR3 loop: CASPGGHNEQFF. The sequenced part of the CDR3 DNA is TGTGCCAGCCCCGGGGGGCACAATGAG.

With respect to this clone: The CDR3 end is not reached by the read, which stops 3 residues before it; the germline J gene fills it in. This chain connects TRBV20-1 to TRBJ2-4; tentatively, D is TRBD1 or TRBD2 (5 bases each). V gave up 6 bases and J gave up 9 bases, with 18 bases separating them. The CDR3 is 13 amino acids. Germline V CDR1 and CDR2: DFQATT, SNEGSKA (reference sequence). The covered CDR3 bases are TGCAGTGCCCCCACCCCGGCAGGGAGCATT. Its translation: CSAPTPAGSI. The full CDR3 reads CSAPTPAGSIQYF.

With respect to this clone: The read is 3 residues too short to cover the CDR3 end, so that end is filled in from the germline J gene. This rearrangement joins TRBV7-8 to TRBJ1-2; D not certain. Deletions cut 1 base from V and 4 bases from J, with 7 bases between. Germline loops: CDR1 SGHVS, CDR2 FQNEAQ. The CDR3 contains 13 residues. The sequenced part of the CDR3 DNA is TGTGCCAGCAGCTTAGGCAGATCCTATGGC. Translation gives CASSLGRSYG. Given in full, the CDR3 is CASSLGRSYGYTF.

Notes on this clone: The CDR3 end falls 3 residues outside the read, so it is completed with the germline J gene. The V and J genes are TRBV19 and TRBJ1-5; D remains unclear. Trimming left V 11 bases short and J 4 bases short, with 15 bases between. The CDR3 length is 13 residues. Germline V gives CDR1 LNHDA, CDR2 SQIVND (reference sequence). The CDR3 here is CACEGPVNQPQHF. The part of the CDR3 DNA that was read is TGTGCCTGTGAAGGGCCAGTGAATCAGCCC.

Notes on this clone: The CDR3 extends 3 residues past the end of the read, so its final part is completed from the germline J gene. The chain uses TRBV5-6 and TRBJ2-1; tentatively, D is TRBD2 (6 bases). This CDR3 comprises 15 residues. Per the germline V gene, CDR1 is SGHDT and CDR2 is YYEEEE. V was shortened by 0 bases and J by 4 bases, with 11 bases between the two germline ends. The CDR3 sequence: CASSLGGEPYNEQFF. The sequenced part of the CDR3 DNA is TGTGCCAGCAGCTTGGGCGGGGAGCCGTACAATGAG.

A note on this clone: The read comes to an end 3 residues before the CDR3 does, leaving the germline J gene to fill in the end. The chain uses TRBV5-6 and TRBJ1-5; D remains unclear. The ends were cut back, 4 bases at V and 3 bases at J, with 11 bases in the middle. Germline V CDR1 and CDR2: SGHDT, YYEEEE. The CDR3 has 14 amino acids. The CDR3 spells CASSPQGSNQPQHF. CDR3 DNA (partial): TGTGCCAGCAGCCCCCAAGGGTCCAATCAGCCC.